Sequencing of this TCR beta chain was carried out in a study of blood T cell repertoires in COVID-19. Study-wide background: The origin of the acute and convalescent COVID-19 samples was the United States, Italy and Spain.

The V gene's germline CDR1 is SGHRS and CDR2 YFSETQ. The V gene end was trimmed by 4 bases and the J gene end by 3 bases; junction bases not matched to a gene: 5. This CDR3 contains 16 residues. Those who participated ranged in age from roughly 18 to 100 years and resided in approximately 23 US areas. Researchers sorted participants into cohorts using their self-reported clinical history. A case of COVID-19 had been met by exposed participants within 2 weeks before study entry. Profiling relied on immunoSEQ multiplex PCR, and the TCRdb table lists in-frame clones only, not all of them. The sample holds about 180,000 clones, 80% seen once.

This chain joins TRBV5-1 and TRBJ2-1, with 12 bases that match TRBD2. The clonotype comes from a man between 60 and 75 years old who had been exposed to COVID-19. The sample was PBMCs or T cells enriched from blood (not recorded which). CDR3 loop: CASSKALAGGYNEQFF. CDR3 bases: TGCGCCAGCAGCAAGGCACTAGCGGGAGGCTACAATGAGCAGTTCTTC. Supplemented by reference TRBV5-1 and TRBJ2-1, the full variable domain reads KAGVTQTPRYLIKTRGQQVTLSCSPISGHRSVSWYQQTPGQGLQFLFEYFSETQRNKGNFPGRFSGRQFSNSRSEMNVSTLELGDSALYLCASSKALAGGYNEQFFGPGTRLTVL.